This T cell receptor (beta chain) was documented in a study of beta chain features in type 1 diabetes. Trimming stripped 7 bases from V and 3 bases from J, with 15 bases between. Germline V gives CDR1 MNHNY, CDR2 SVGAGI (reference sequence). The CDR3 sequence is 14 residues long. The isolated RNA, all of it, was reverse transcribed, so expressed TCRB transcripts were what got sequenced. About 3.5 million reads per sample on average were obtained from naive, central memory and regulatory T cell samples. Data came from immunoSEQ multiplex PCR; TCRdb stores just in-frame clones and leaves some out. The data show about 330,000 clones, approximately 11% seen once.

The J gene is TRBJ2-5, the V gene TRBV6-6; a possible D gene is TRBD2 (5 bases). Sequenced input: naive CD4+ T cells from blood. This sequence was found in a woman younger than 45 in good health. The CDR3 DNA is TGTGCCAGCACCCGGTCTAGAGCGGAAGAGACCCAGTACTTC. It translates to CASTRSRAEETQYF.